The source of this TCR beta chain is a study of CD8 T cells in ankylosing spondylitis. By quantitative 5'-RACE with molecular barcodes, the TCR beta libraries were made. MiXCR, run by TCRdb on the 5' RACE reads, gives a single entry per CDR3 protein. The data show 670,000 or so distinct CDR3 sequences, roughly 19% seen once. The study's findings and limits: Typical of ankylosing spondylitis blood, it appeared, was a TCR beta motif of fewer than ten highly homologous variants.

The V gene lost 3 bases and the J gene lost 9 bases, with 24 bases spanning the gap. The CDR3 has 18 residues. Points on this clonotype: Antigen unknown.

Sequences were obtained from blood, either unsorted or a sorted T cell fraction (not recorded which). The receptor's source is a male donor with ankylosing spondylitis. The V gene is TRBV12-3 or TRBV12-4, the J gene TRBJ1-6; D might be TRBD1 (6 bases). The CDR3 nucleotides read TGTGCCAGCAGTTTCGGGGGGGGGCGTTTCGGGGTCGGTTCACCCCTCCACTTT. Amino acid sequence: CASSFGGGRFGVGSPLHF.